This passage covers 2 T cell receptor beta chains from one sample sequenced in a study of OX40 agonist ivuxolimab in advanced cancers. The protocol was immunoSEQ multiplex PCR, while the TCRdb copy is restricted to in-frame clones and leaves out a portion. Of fewer than 8,000 clones in the sample, about 88% were seen once. This material consisted of CD4+ or CD8+ T cells sorted from blood, taken in a trial of the OX40 agonist ivuxolimab. Receptors were obtained from an adult with an advanced solid tumor such as melanoma, head and neck, liver or kidney cancer.

This clone has more than one count but fewer than ten. This rearrangement joins TRBV2 to TRBJ2-6, with 8 bases matching TRBD1. The CDR3 is 19 amino acids. In germline, CDR1 is SNHLY, CDR2 FYNNEI. Losses at the gene ends were 2 bases for V and 4 bases for J; bases not matched to a gene: 13. The CDR3 nucleotides are TGTGCCAGCAGTGAACTACAGGGGGGAGTACGGCTCGGGGCCAACGTCCTGACTTTC. Its translation: CASSELQGGVRLGANVLTF.

The V gene is TRBV10-1, the J gene TRBJ1-6; maybe TRBD1 (5 bases). V was clipped by 3 bases and J by 6 bases, with 9 bases between them. Germline V gene sequence: CDR1 WNHNN, CDR2 SYGVQD (reference sequence). The CDR3 is 14 amino acids. The DNA of the CDR3 is TGCGCCAGCAGTGACAGGGTAACTAATTCACCCCTCCACTTT. Translated, it gives CASSDRVTNSPLHF.